This TCR beta chain emerged from a study of technical replicates of blood from several donors. CDR3 length: 16 amino acids. Germline V gene lookup returns CDR1 SNHLY and CDR2 FYNNEI. Trimming cost V 7 bases and J 0 bases; bases outside gene matches: 7. Only in-frame clones appear in the TCRdb table, and some are missing; sequencing was by immunoSEQ multiplex PCR. The data contain tens of thousands of clones, more than 95% of them singletons. The sequencing sample was made of T cells isolated from PBMCs. The TCR originated in a human donor in good health. This chain uses TRBV2 with TRBJ2-5; 11 bases match TRBD2. The CDR3 spells CASTAMGLADQETQYF. The CDR3 nucleotides are TGTGCCAGCACTGCTATGGGACTAGCGGACCAAGAGACCCAGTACTTC.